Listed below are T cell receptor beta chains from one sample, sequenced in a study of post-analysis software for immune sequencing data. TCRdb re-called the PCR reads through MiXCR, storing one row per CDR3 protein. In the table there are 450,000 or so distinct CDR3 sequences, approximately 46% of which are singletons. Material: blood. The source of these receptors is a girl aged 10 to 17 with multiple sclerosis. CDR3s include the opening cysteine and the closing phenylalanine or tryptophan. The D gene is left open where the match is weak. Size is stated for part of the rows, as once, few or many counts, or as a class when the clone is expanded.

CDR3aa	CDR3nt	d_gene	abundance	v_gene	j_gene
CATSRDSSAKNIRYF	TGTGCCACCAGCAGAGATAGCTCAGCCAAAAACATTCGGTACTTC	-	-	TRBV15	TRBJ2-4
CASSQIDSGRSAFF	TGTGCCAGCAGCCAAATCGATAGCGGGAGATCGGCGTTCTTC	TRBD2	-	TRBV7-9	TRBJ2-1
CASSLLIPSGHSYEQYF	TGTGCCAGCAGTCTCCTCATTCCTAGCGGTCACTCCTACGAGCAGTACTTC	TRBD2	-	TRBV6-1	TRBJ2-7
CASSPEYTDTQYF	TGTGCCAGCAGCCCTGAGTACACAGATACGCAGTATTTT	-	few	TRBV7-3	TRBJ2-3
CASRADRSYGYTF	TGTGCCAGCAGAGCGGACAGGTCCTATGGCTACACCTTC	TRBD1	-	TRBV28	TRBJ1-2
CASSPKSPDTQYF	TGTGCCAGCAGTCCCAAGTCCCCAGATACGCAGTATTTT	-	-	TRBV6-6	TRBJ2-3
CASRRGQGGYGYTF	TGTGCCAGCAGAAGAGGACAGGGAGGCTATGGCTACACCTTC	TRBD1	-	TRBV6-5	TRBJ1-2
CSARDLGQGNIEQYF	TGCAGTGCTAGAGATTTGGGACAGGGGAACATTGAGCAGTACTTC	TRBD1	-	TRBV20-1	TRBJ2-7
CASSLALTGVSSPLHF	TGTGCCAGCAGTTTAGCCCTGACAGGGGTCTCCTCACCCCTCCACTTT	TRBD1	-	TRBV28	TRBJ1-6
CVSSNRDRGRMSNQPQHF	TGTGTCAGCAGCAACAGGGACAGGGGGCGGATGAGCAATCAGCCCCAGCATTTT	TRBD1	-	TRBV28	TRBJ1-5
CATSDALRGPFAGEQFF	TGTGCCACCAGTGATGCCCTCCGCGGGCCCTTTGCTGGTGAGCAGTTCTTC	-	few	TRBV24-1	TRBJ2-1
CASSVAVPVAGGLPMVQETQYF	TGTGCCAGCAGCGTAGCGGTCCCCGTAGCGGGAGGGCTGCCTATGGTCCAAGAGACCCAGTACTTC	TRBD2	-	TRBV9	TRBJ2-5
CASSPPRTTFQETQYF	TGTGCCAGCAGCCCCCCTCGGACTACCTTCCAAGAGACCCAGTACTTC	-	-	TRBV7-2	TRBJ2-5
CASSPRGGLWETQYF	TGTGCCAGCAGTCCCCGGGGGGGCTTGTGGGAGACCCAGTACTTC	TRBD2	-	TRBV6-5	TRBJ2-5
CSAKTGRRTTYNEQFF	TGCAGTGCAAAGACAGGACGTCGAACGACCTACAATGAGCAGTTCTTC	-	-	TRBV20-1	TRBJ2-1
CAIRAVGNSYNEQFF	TGTGCCATCAGGGCAGTGGGAAACTCCTACAATGAGCAGTTCTTC	-	-	TRBV10-3	TRBJ2-1
CAISESRTSGRETQYF	TGTGCCATCAGTGAGTCGAGGACTAGCGGGAGAGAGACCCAGTACTTC	TRBD2	once	TRBV10-3	TRBJ2-5
CASSYRADYNEQFF	TGTGCCAGCAGTTACCGAGCGGACTACAATGAGCAGTTCTTC	-	-	TRBV6-6	TRBJ2-1
CSAEGSGLSYEQYF	TGCAGTGCTGAGGGTAGCGGGCTCTCCTACGAGCAGTACTTC	TRBD2	few	TRBV20-1	TRBJ2-7
CSASDVRWEQYF	TGCAGTGCCTCGGACGTCAGATGGGAGCAGTACTTC	-	-	TRBV20-1	TRBJ2-7
CASSQELANPYNEQYF	TGCGCCAGCAGCCAAGAGCTAGCTAACCCATACAATGAGCAGTACTTC	-	few	TRBV4-3	TRBJ2-4
CASSTHSGGNTEAFF	TGTGCCAGCAGCACTCATTCCGGAGGGAACACTGAAGCTTTCTTT	-	-	TRBV3-1	TRBJ1-1
CASSQWAEGQETQYF	TGTGCCAGCAGCCAATGGGCCGAGGGACAAGAGACCCAGTACTTC	-	-	TRBV3-1	TRBJ2-5